This T cell receptor beta chain derives from a study of monozygotic twins with inflammatory bowel disease (dated by TCRdb to the late 2010s). Context from the whole study: In total, around 28 monozygotic twin pairs made up the full study: 19 Danish pairs, all IBD-discordant, plus nine German pairs, of which four were IBD-concordant and five were IBD-discordant. Each individual had, on average, about 151 000 unique TCRalpha sequences and 181 000 unique TCRbeta sequences available for analysis. Disease-associated traits were sought mainly through comparisons between IBD patients and their genetically identical healthy co-twins within discordant pairs.

Points on this clonotype: Its cognate antigen has yet to be identified.

Overall study outcomes, separate from this receptor: No difference in repertoire similarity was observed between concordant and discordant twins, possibly owing to limited statistical power. Because patients received different immunosuppressive treatments, the repertoires may have picked up extra background noise and variability between individuals. No single strong signal or clonotype linked to IBD turned up in the results, so the idea that one exists was not supported. Distinction between different T cell subtypes could not be achieved in the analysis. Compared with healthy twins, IBD patients shared fewer clonotypes with other individuals, and the difference was most pronounced in patients with signs of disease activity. IBD patients had lower TCRbeta repertoire diversity, measured by the inverse Simpson index, than their healthy co-twins.

The CDR3 measures 14 amino acids from cysteine to phenylalanine. Only the protein sequence is given. Per the germline V gene, SGHRS is the CDR1 and YFSETQ is the CDR2. Libraries were constructed by 5' RACE. Preparation of each TCR library used roughly 3.5 ug of total RNA. For each sample, cDNA synthesis was carried out in eight separate reactions using SMARTScribe reverse transcriptase. During cDNA synthesis, unique molecular identifiers containing a 6-nucleotide sample barcode were introduced by template switching. Two nested PCRs of roughly 16 and 10 cycles amplified the TCRalpha and TCRbeta cDNA, and bead purification followed each PCR. Before amplification, the cDNA was both treated with uracil DNA-glycosylase and purified with the QIAquick PCR purification kit. The second PCR added Illumina TruSeq-compatible adapters along with sample-specific barcodes. TapeStation and Qubit were used to check library quality and concentration, and roughly 5.5 ng of each library was pooled. Sequencing of pooled libraries was carried out on an Illumina HiSeq2500 single-index Rapid Run using 2 x 100 bp reads and custom sequencing primers. In the original analysis: UMI-based consensus assembly with MiGEC version 1.2.6 was used to correct PCR and sequencing errors. V(D)J alignment, clonotype assembly and CDR3 extraction were performed with MiXCR version 2.1.1. To normalise gene usage, clonotype sharing and MAIT/NKT TCR abundance, the top 1000, 10 000 and 20 000 clonotypes in each sample were analysed. Diversity was computed as the inverse Simpson index with the vegan R package after downsampling to 27 000 UMIs. Paired Mann-Whitney U tests on discordant twin pairs were used, with Benjamini-Hochberg multiple-testing correction. After the reads were reprocessed by TCRdb, one entry was made per CDR3 protein sequence, with no DNA. In this record, the V and J calls reflect TCRdb's handling and not the investigators' own analysis. The record for this sample contains hundreds of thousands of distinct CDR3 sequences. 5% to 6% of the sample is taken by the ten largest.

From each donor, an approximately 2.5 ml peripheral blood sample was collected into PAXgene tubes and stored at -80 degrees C. Total RNA was isolated from whole blood with the PAXgene blood miRNA kit on an automated QIAcube, without T cell sorting. Peripheral blood from monozygotic twin pairs, either concordant or discordant for inflammatory bowel disease, underwent deep TCRalpha and TCRbeta repertoire profiling that used unique molecular barcoding. Smoking habits were recorded for all twin pairs, with individuals classified as current, former or never smokers. The sequenced sample consisted of blood. The source of this sequence is a human donor with ulcerative colitis or Crohn's disease, or a healthy co-twin of an affected twin (not recorded which). The receptor chain draws on TRBV5-1 and TRBJ2-5; TCRdb's D call, TRBD1, is unchecked because there is no DNA. The CDR3 reads CASRAWGAHETQYF.